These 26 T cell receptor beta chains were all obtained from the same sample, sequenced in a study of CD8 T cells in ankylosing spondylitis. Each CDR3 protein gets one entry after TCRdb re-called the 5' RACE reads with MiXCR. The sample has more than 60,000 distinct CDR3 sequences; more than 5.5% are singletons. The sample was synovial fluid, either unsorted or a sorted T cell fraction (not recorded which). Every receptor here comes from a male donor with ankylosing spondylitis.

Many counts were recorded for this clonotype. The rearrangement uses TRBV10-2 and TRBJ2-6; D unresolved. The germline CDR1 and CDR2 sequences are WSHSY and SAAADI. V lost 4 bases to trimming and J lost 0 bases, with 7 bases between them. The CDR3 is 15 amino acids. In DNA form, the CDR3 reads TGCGCCAGCAGTGGTAGTTTCTCTGGGGCCAACGTCCTGACTTTC. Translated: CASSGSFSGANVLTF.

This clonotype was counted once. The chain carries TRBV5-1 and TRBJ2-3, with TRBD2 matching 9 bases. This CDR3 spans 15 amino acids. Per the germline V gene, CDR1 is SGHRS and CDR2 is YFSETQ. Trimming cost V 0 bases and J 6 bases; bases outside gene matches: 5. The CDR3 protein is CASSLAASGADTQYF. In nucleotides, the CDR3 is TGCGCCAGCAGCTTGGCAGCTAGCGGGGCGGATACGCAGTATTTT.

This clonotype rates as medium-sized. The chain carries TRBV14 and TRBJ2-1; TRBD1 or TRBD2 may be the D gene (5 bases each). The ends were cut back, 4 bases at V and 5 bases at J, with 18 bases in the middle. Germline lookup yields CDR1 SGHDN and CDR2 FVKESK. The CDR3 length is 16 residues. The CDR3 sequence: CASSRLAGTVDNEQFF. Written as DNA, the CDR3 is TGTGCCAGCAGCCGCCTAGCCGGGACGGTAGACAATGAGCAGTTCTTC.

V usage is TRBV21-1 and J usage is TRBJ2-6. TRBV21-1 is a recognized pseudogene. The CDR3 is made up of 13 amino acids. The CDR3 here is CASRRLWSNVLTF. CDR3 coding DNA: TGTGCCAGCAGGAGGTTGTGGTCCAACGTCCTGACTTTC.

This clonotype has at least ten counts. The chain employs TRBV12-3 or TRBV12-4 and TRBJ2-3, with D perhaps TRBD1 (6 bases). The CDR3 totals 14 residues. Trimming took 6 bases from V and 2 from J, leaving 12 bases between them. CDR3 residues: CASSPRTDTDTQYF. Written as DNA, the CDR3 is TGTGCCAGCAGCCCCAGGACAGACACAGATACGCAGTATTTT.

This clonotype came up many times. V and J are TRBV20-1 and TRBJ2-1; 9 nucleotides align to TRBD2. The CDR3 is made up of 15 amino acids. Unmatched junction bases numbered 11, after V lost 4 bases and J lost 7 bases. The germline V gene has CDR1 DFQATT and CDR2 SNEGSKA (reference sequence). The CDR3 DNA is TGCAGTGCTACCCGCGGCCTAGCGGGAACGAATGAGCAGTTCTTC. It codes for CSATRGLAGTNEQFF.

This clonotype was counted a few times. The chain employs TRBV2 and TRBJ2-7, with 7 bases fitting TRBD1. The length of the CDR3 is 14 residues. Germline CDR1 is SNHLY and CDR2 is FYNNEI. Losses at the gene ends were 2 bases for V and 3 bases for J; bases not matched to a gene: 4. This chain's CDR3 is CASSENRGFYEQYF. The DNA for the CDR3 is TGTGCCAGCAGTGAAAACAGGGGTTTCTACGAGCAGTACTTC.

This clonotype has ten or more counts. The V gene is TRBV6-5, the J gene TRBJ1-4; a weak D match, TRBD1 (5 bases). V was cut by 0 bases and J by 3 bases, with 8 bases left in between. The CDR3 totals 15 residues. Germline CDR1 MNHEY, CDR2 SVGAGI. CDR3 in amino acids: CASSYSWGSNEKLFF. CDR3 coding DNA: TGTGCCAGCAGTTACTCTTGGGGGTCTAATGAAAAACTGTTTTTT.

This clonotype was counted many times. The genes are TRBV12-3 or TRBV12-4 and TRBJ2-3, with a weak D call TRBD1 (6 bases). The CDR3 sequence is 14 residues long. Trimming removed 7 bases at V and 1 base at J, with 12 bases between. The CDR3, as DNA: TGTGCCAGCACCCTACAGGGCGGCACAGATACGCAGTATTTT. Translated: CASTLQGGTDTQYF.

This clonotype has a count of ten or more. CDR3 loop: CASSHGRDMLYGYTF. DNA for the CDR3: TGTGCCAGCAGCCACGGGAGGGACATGTTGTATGGCTACACCTTC. This rearrangement joins TRBV3-1 to TRBJ1-2, with D tentatively TRBD1 (6 bases). The V gene lost 3 bases and the J gene lost 5 bases, with 16 bases spanning the gap. CDR1 is LGHDT and CDR2 is YNNKEL in the germline V gene (reference sequence). This CDR3 comprises 15 residues.

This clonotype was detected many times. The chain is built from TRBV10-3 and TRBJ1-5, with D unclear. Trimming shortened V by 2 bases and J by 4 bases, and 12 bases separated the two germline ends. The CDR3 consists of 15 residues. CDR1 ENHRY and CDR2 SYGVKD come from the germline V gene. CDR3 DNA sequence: TGTGCCATCAGTGAGACGGCACAGAAGAATCAGCCCCAGCATTTT. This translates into CAISETAQKNQPQHF.

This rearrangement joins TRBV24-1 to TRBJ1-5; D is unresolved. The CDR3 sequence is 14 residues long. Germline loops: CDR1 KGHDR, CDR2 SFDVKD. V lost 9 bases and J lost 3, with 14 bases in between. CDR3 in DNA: TGTGCCACCTCCGCGGGTAGTCCCAATCAGCCCCAGCATTTT. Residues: CATSAGSPNQPQHF.

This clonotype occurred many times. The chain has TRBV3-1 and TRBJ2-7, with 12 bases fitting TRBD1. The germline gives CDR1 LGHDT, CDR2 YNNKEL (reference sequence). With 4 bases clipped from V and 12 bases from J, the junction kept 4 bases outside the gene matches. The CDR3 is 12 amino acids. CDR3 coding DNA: TGTGCCAGCAGCCTCGGGACAGGGGGCGTGTACTTC. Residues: CASSLGTGGVYF.

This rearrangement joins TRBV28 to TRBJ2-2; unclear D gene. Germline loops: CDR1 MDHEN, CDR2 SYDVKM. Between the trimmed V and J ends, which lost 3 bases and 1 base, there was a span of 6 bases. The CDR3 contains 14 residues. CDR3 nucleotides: TGTGCCAGCAGTTTCGACGAGAACACCGGGGAGCTGTTTTTT. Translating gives CASSFDENTGELFF. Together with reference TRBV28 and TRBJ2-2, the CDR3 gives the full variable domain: DVKVTQSSRYLVKRTGEKVFLECVQDMDHENMFWYRQDPGLGLRLIYFSYDVKMKEKGDIPEGYSVSREKKERFSLILESASTNQTSMYLCASSFDENTGELFFGEGSRLTVL.

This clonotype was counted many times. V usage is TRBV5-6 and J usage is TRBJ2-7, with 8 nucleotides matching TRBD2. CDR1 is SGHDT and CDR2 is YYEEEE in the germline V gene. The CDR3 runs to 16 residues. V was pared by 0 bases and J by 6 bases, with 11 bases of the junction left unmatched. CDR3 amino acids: CASSLGLGLVTREQYF. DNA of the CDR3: TGTGCCAGCAGCTTGGGGTTGGGACTAGTGACTCGCGAGCAGTACTTC.

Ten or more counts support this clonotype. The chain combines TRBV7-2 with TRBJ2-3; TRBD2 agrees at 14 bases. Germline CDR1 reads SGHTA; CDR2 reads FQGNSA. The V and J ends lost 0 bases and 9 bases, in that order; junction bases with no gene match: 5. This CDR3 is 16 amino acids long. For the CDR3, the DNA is TGTGCCAGCAGCTTAGCCGGGACTAGCGGGAGAGGAACGCAGTATTTT. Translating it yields CASSLAGTSGRGTQYF.

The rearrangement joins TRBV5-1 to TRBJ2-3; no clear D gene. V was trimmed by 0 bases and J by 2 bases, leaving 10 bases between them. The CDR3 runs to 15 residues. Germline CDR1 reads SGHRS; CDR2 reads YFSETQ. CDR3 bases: TGCGCCAGCAGCTTGGAACAGCACTTCACAGATACGCAGTATTTT. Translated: CASSLEQHFTDTQYF.

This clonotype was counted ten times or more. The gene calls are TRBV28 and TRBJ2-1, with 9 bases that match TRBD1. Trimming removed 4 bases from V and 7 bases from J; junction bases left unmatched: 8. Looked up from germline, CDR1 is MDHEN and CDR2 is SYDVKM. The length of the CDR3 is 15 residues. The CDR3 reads CASSYRQGVRNEQFF. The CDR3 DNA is TGTGCCAGCAGTTACCGACAGGGGGTGCGGAATGAGCAGTTCTTC.

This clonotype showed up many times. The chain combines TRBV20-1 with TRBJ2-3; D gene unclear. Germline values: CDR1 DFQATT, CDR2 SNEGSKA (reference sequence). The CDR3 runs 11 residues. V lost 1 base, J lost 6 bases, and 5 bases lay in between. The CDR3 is CSARGVDTQYF. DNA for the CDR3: TGCAGTGCTAGAGGGGTCGATACGCAGTATTTT.

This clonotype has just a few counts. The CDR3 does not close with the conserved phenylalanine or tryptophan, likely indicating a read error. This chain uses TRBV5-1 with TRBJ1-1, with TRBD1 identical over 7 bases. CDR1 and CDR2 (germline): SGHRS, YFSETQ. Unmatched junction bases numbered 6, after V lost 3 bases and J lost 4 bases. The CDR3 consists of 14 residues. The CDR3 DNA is TGCGCCAGCAGCTGGGACAGCGCGGGCACTGAAGCTTTCTGT. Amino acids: CASSWDSAGTEAFC.

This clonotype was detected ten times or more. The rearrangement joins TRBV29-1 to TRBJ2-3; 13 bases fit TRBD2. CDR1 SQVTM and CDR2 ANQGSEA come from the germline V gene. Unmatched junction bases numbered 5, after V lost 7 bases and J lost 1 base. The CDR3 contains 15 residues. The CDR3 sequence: CSAGLAGAGTDTQYF. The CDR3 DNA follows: TGCAGCGCAGGACTAGCGGGAGCGGGCACAGATACGCAGTATTTT.

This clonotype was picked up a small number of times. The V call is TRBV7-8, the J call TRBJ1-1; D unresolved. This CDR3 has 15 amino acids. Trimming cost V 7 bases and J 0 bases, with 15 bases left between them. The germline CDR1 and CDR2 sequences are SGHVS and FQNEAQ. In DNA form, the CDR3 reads TGTGCCAGCACCGCTAACCATCCCGTGAACACTGAAGCTTTCTTT. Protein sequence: CASTANHPVNTEAFF. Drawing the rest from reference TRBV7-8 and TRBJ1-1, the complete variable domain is GAGVSQSPRYKVAKRGQDVALRCDPISGHVSLFWYQQALGQGPEFLTYFQNEAQLDKSGLPSDRFFAERPEGSVSTLKIQRTQQEDSAVYLCASTANHPVNTEAFFGQGTRLTVV.

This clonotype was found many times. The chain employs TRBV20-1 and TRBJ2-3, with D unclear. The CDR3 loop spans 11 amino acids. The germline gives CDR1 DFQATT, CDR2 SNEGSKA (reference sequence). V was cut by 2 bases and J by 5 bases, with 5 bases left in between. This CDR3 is CSARSVDTQYF. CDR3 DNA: TGCAGTGCTAGATCCGTAGATACGCAGTATTTT.

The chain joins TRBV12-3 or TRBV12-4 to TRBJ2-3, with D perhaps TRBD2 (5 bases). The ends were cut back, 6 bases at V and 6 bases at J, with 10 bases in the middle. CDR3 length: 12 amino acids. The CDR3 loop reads CASRPVADTQYF. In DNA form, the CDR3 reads TGTGCCAGCAGGCCTGTAGCGGATACGCAGTATTTT.

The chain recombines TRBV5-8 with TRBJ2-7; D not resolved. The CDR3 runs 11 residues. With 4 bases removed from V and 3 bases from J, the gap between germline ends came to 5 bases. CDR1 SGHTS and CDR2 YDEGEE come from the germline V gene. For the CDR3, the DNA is TGTGCCAGCAGCCGACTCTACGAGCAGTACTTC. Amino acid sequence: CASSRLYEQYF.

CDR3 loop: CASSPPGSGRDYEQYF. DNA for the CDR3: TGTGCCAGCAGCCCCCCTGGGAGCGGGAGGGATTACGAGCAGTACTTC. This chain uses TRBV28 with TRBJ2-7, with TRBD2 matching over 10 bases. J was trimmed by 4 bases and V by 6 bases; bases with no gene match: 12. The CDR3 has 16 amino acids. Germline CDR1 and CDR2: MDHEN and SYDVKM.